This T cell receptor beta chain is from a study of blood T cells in healthy people across ages. It was with a sample-barcoded 5' primer and a J-beta primer mix that a second PCR of about 7 to 12 cycles was run. One entry per CDR3 protein, called by TCRdb with MiXCR from the 5' RACE reads. Of about 780,000 distinct CDR3 sequences listed, roughly 24% are singletons. Per the germline V gene, CDR1 is SGDLS and CDR2 is YYNGEE. V dropped 0 bases and J dropped 5 bases, with 11 bases sitting between them. The CDR3 is made up of 14 amino acids. The sample was also reused in another study, on T cells of mothers and their children. As that report states: Over 8 million TCR beta CDR3 reads were obtained from each mother, and some 3.2 million from each child. Related mother-child pairs shared slightly more overlap than unrelated pairs, but the difference was non-significant.

The sequence was collected from a boy between 10 and 17 years old in good health. The source material was blood. The chain employs TRBV9 and TRBJ1-1; D not resolved. The CDR3 loop reads CASSVDPGGTEAFF. The CDR3 coding sequence is TGTGCCAGCAGCGTAGACCCTGGAGGTACTGAAGCTTTCTTT.